The present T cell receptor beta chain was sequenced within a study of blood T cells in healthy people across ages. General study points: TCR beta diversity was tightly associated with the proportion of naive T cells. Older age went with lower TCR beta diversity per million T cells, in a roughly linear way.

A second PCR, run for about 7 to 12 cycles, used a sample-barcoded 5' primer plus a J-beta primer mix. Each cDNA molecule was tagged by a template-switch adaptor that had 12 random nucleotides. From the 5' RACE reads, TCRdb called clonotypes with MiXCR, one entry per CDR3 protein. This table has 1.5 million to 2 million distinct CDR3 sequences, approximately 32% appearing once. This clonotype has a handful of counts. The antigen is unknown. In each sample, at least 7 million PBMCs were isolated. Germline lookup yields CDR1 LGHDT and CDR2 YNNKEL (reference sequence). Trimming left V 4 bases short and J 0 bases short, with 16 bases between. This CDR3 is 16 amino acids long.

This sequence joins TRBV3-1 and TRBJ2-7; tentatively, D is TRBD1 or TRBD2 (5 bases each). The sequencing sample was made of blood. The TCR was taken from a young woman in good health. This CDR3 reads CASSRKGQTTSYEQYF. CDR3 DNA: TGTGCCAGCAGCCGCAAGGGGCAGACTACCTCCTACGAGCAGTACTTC.